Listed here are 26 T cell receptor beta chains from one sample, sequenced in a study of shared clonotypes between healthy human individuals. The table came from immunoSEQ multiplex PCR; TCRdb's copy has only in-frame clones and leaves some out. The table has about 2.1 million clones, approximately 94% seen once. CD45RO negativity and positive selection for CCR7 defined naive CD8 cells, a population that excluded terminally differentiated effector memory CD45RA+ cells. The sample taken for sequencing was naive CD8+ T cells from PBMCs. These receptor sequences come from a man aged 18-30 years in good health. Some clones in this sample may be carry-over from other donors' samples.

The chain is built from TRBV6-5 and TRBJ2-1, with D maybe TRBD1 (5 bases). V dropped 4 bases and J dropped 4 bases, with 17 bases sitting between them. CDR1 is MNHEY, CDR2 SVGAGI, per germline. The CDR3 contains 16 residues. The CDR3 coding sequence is TGTGCCAGCAGTTCCCTCGCAGGGCCGAAGTACAATGAGCAGTTCTTC. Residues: CASSSLAGPKYNEQFF.

The CDR3 coding sequence is TGCAGCGTTGAAGGGGGGGCCCTAAACACTGAAGCTTTCTTT. This gives the protein CSVEGGALNTEAFF. This rearrangement joins TRBV29-1 to TRBJ1-1; D might be TRBD1 (6 bases). The germline V and J ends were trimmed by 1 base and 2 bases, with 11 bases remaining between them. CDR1 and CDR2 (germline): SQVTM, ANQGSEA. The CDR3 length is 14 residues.

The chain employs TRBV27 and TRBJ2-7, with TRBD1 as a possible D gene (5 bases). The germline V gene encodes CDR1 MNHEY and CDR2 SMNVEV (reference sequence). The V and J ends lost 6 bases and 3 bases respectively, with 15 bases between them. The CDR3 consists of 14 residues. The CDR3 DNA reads TGTGCCAGCAGCTCCTCGACAGAGCGCTACGAGCAGTACTTC. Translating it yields CASSSSTERYEQYF.

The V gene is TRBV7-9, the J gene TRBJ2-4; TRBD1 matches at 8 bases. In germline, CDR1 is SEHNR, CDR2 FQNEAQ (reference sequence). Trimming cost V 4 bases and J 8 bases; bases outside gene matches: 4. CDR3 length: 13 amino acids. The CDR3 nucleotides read TGTGCCAGCAGCTCACCACAGGGGGACATTCAGTACTTC. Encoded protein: CASSSPQGDIQYF.

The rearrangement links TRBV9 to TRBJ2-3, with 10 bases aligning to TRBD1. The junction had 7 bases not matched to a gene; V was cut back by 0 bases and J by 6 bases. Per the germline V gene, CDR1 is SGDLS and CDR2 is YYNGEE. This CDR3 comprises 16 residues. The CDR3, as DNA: TGTGCCAGCAGCGTAGGGGACAGGGGAGGTATGGATACGCAGTATTTT. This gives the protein CASSVGDRGGMDTQYF. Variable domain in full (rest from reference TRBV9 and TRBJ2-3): DSGVTQTPKHLITATGQRVTLRCSPRSGDLSVYWYQQSLDQGLQFLIQYYNGEERAKGNILERFSAQQFPDLHSELNLSSLELGDSALYFCASSVGDRGGMDTQYFGPGTRLTVL.

The CDR3 spells CASSLAAIAGEQYF. In nucleotides, the CDR3 is TGCGCCAGCAGCTTGGCCGCGATAGCAGGCGAGCAGTACTTC. The V and J genes are TRBV5-1 and TRBJ2-7; no clear D gene. The CDR3 is 14 amino acids. Trimming removed 0 bases from V and 6 bases from J, with 13 bases in between. Germline values: CDR1 SGHRS, CDR2 YFSETQ. Full variable domain (rest looked up from reference TRBV5-1 and TRBJ2-7): KAGVTQTPRYLIKTRGQQVTLSCSPISGHRSVSWYQQTPGQGLQFLFEYFSETQRNKGNFPGRFSGRQFSNSRSEMNVSTLELGDSALYLCASSLAAIAGEQYFGPGTRLTVT.

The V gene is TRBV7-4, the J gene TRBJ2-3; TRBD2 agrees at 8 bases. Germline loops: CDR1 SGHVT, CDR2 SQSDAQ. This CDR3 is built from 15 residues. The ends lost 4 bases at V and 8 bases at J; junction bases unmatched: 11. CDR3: CASSWGTRSAGTQYF. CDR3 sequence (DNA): TGTGCCAGCAGCTGGGGGACTAGATCGGCCGGTACGCAGTATTTT. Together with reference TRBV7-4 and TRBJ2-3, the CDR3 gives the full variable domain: GAGVSQSPRYKVAKRGRDVALRCDSISGHVTLYWYRQTLGQGSEVLTYSQSDAQRDKSGRPSGRFSAERPERSVSTLKIQRTEQGDSAVYLCASSWGTRSAGTQYFGPGTRLTVL.

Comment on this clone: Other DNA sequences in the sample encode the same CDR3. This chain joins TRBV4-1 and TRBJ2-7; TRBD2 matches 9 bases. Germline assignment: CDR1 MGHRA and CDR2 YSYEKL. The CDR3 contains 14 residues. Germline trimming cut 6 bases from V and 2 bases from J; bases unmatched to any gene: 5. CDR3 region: CASSQTSGAYEQYF. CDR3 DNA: TGCGCCAGCAGTCAGACTAGCGGAGCCTACGAGCAGTACTTC.

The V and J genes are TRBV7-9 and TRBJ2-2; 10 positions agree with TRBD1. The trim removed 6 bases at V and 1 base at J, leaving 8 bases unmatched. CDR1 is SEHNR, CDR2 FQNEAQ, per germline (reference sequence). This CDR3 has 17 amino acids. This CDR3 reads CASRSTGGVGNTGELFF. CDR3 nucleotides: TGTGCCAGCAGGTCGACAGGGGGCGTCGGGAACACCGGGGAGCTGTTTTTT. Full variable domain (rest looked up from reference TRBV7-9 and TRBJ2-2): DTGVSQNPRHKITKRGQNVTFRCDPISEHNRLYWYRQTLGQGPEFLTYFQNEAQLEKSRLLSDRFSAERPKGSFSTLEIQRTEQGDSAMYLCASRSTGGVGNTGELFFGEGSRLTVL.

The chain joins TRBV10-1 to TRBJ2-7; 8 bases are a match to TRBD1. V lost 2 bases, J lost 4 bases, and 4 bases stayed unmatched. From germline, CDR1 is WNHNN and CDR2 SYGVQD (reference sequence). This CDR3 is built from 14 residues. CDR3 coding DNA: TGCGCCAGCAGTGAGGACAGGGGTTGGTACGAGCAGTACTTC. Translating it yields CASSEDRGWYEQYF.

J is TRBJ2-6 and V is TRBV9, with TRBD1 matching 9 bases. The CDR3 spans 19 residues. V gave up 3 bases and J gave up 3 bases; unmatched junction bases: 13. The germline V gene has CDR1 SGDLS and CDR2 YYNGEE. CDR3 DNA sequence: TGTGCCAGCAGCGATACTATCCGGGACAGGGCATTTGGGGCCAACGTCCTGACTTTC. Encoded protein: CASSDTIRDRAFGANVLTF.

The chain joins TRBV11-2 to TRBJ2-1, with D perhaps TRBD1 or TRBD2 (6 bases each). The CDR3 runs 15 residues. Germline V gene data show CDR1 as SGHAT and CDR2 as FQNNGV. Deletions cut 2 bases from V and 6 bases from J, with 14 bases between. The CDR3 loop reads CASSLYDRRGNEQFF. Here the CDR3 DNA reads TGTGCCAGCAGCTTATACGACAGGAGGGGCAATGAGCAGTTCTTC.

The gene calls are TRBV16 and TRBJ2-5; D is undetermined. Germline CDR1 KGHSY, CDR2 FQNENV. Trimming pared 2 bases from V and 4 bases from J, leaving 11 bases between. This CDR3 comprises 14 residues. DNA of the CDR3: TGTGCCAGCAGCCAACTTGGGCGAGGAGAGACCCAGTACTTC. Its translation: CASSQLGRGETQYF.

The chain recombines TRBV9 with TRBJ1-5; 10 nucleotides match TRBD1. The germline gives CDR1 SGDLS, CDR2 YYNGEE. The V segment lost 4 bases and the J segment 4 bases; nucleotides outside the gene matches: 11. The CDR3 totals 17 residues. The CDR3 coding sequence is TGTGCCAGCAGCCTGGGGACAGGGGATAACCCTAATCAGCCCCAGCATTTT. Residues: CASSLGTGDNPNQPQHF.

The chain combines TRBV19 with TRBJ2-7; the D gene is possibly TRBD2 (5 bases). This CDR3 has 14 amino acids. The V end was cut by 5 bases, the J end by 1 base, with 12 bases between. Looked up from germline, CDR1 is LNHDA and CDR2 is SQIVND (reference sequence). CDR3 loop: CASSPLRGSYEQYF. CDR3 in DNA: TGTGCCAGTAGTCCCCTCCGGGGATCCTACGAGCAGTACTTC. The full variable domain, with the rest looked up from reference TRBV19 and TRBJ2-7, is DGGITQSPKYLFRKEGQNVTLSCEQNLNHDAMYWYRQDPGQGLRLIYYSQIVNDFQKGDIAEGYSVSREKKESFPLTVTSAQKNPTAFYLCASSPLRGSYEQYFGPGTRLTVT.

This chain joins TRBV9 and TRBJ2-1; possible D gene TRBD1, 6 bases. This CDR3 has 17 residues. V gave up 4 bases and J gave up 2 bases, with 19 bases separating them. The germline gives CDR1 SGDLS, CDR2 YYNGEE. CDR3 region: CASSTVPGAVTYNEQFF. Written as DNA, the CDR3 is TGTGCCAGCAGCACCGTACCAGGGGCGGTCACCTACAATGAGCAGTTCTTC.

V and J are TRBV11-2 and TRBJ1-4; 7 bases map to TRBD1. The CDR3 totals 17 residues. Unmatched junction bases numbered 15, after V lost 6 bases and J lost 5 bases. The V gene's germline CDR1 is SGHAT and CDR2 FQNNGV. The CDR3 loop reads CASRPDREGFKNEKLFF. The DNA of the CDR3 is TGTGCCAGCAGACCCGACAGGGAAGGATTTAAAAATGAAAAACTGTTTTTT.

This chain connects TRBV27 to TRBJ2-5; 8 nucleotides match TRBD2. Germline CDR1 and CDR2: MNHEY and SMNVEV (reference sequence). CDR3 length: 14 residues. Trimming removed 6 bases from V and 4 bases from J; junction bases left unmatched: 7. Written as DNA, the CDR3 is TGTGCCAGCAGCACGCGGGGGGCCAGAGAGACCCAGTACTTC. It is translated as CASSTRGARETQYF.

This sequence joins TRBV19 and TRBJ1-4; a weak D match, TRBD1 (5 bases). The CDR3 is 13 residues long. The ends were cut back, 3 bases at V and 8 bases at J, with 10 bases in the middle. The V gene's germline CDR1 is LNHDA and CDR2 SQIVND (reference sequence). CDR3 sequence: CASSIYRKEKLFF. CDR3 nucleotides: TGTGCCAGTAGTATTTACAGGAAGGAAAAACTGTTTTTT.

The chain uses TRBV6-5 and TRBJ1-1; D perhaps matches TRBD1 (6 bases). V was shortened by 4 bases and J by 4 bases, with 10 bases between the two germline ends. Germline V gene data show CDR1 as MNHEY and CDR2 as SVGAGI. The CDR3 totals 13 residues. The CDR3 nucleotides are TGTGCCAGCAGTTGGTTAGGGGGCACTGAAGCTTTCTTT. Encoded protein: CASSWLGGTEAFF.

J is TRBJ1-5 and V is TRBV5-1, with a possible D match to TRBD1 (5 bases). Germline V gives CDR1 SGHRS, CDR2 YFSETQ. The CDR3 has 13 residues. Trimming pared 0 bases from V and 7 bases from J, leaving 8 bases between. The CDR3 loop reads CASSLVGEQPQHF. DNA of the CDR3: TGCGCCAGCAGCTTGGTGGGGGAACAGCCCCAGCATTTT.

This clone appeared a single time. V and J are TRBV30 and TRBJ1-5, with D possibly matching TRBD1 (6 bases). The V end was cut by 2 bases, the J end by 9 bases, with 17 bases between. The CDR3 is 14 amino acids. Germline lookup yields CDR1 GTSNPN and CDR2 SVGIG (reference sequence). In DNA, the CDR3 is TGTGCCTGGAGTCCCGGGACAACGGAGAGGCCCCAGCATTTT. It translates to CAWSPGTTERPQHF.

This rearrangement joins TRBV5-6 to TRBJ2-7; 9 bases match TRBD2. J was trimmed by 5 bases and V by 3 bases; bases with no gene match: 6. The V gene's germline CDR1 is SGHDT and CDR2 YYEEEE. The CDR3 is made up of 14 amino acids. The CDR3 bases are TGTGCCAGCAGCTGGGCGGGACTAGCCCACGAGCAGTACTTC. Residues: CASSWAGLAHEQYF.

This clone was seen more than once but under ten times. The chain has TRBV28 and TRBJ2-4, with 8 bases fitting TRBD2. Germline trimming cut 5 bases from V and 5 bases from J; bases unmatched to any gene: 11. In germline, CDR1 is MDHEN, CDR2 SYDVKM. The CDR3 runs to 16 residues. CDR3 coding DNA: TGTGCCAGCAGTACCCCTCGGGAGGGGTCACAAAACATTCAGTACTTC. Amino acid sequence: CASSTPREGSQNIQYF.

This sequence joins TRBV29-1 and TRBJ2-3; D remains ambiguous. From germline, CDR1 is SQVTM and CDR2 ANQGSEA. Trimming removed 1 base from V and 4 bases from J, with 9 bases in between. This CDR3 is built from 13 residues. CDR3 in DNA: TGCAGCGTTGAAGCCGACGGACCAGATACGCAGTATTTT. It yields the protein CSVEADGPDTQYF.

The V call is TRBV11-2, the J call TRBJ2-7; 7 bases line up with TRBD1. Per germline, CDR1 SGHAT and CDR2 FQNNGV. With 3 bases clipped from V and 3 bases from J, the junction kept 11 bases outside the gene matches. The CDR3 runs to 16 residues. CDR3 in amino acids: CASSLDPGQRGYEQYF. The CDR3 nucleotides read TGTGCCAGCAGCTTGGATCCGGGACAGAGAGGCTACGAGCAGTACTTC.